This T cell receptor (beta chain) was captured in a study of shared clonotypes between healthy human individuals. Study overall: Those who served as donors were a couple of women and a few men between the ages of 18 and 49.

Clones were read by immunoSEQ multiplex PCR, and TCRdb kept only the in-frame ones, dropping some. The repertoire includes a few million clones, approximately 95% of them detected once, and about 0.39% sits in the top ten. Points from the study as a whole: Few donors restricted represented genetic and exposure-history diversity. The naive CD4 repertoires of several donors were compared, and approximately 4.7% of clonotypes were shared. It was only blood that was sampled, and tissue repertoires likely differ.

The sample holds one count of this clone. Its antigen is as yet unknown. The clonotype comes from a man younger than 35 in good health. Some clones in this sample may be carry-over from other donors' samples. The specimen was naive CD4+ T cells from PBMCs. Indicated subset: CD45RA+ positively selected.

CDR3 amino acids: CASRGAKGANEKLFF. The CDR3 DNA sequence: TGTGCCAGCCGTGGGGCCAAGGGTGCTAATGAAAAACTGTTTTTT. The chain links TRBV6-1 to TRBJ1-4; D perhaps matches TRBD1 (5 bases). The CDR3 runs 15 residues. The V end was cut by 8 bases, the J end by 3 bases, with 16 bases between. Per germline, CDR1 MNHNS and CDR2 SASEGT.